A selection of T cell receptor beta chains follows, all from one sample in a study of identical twins. TCRdb re-called the 5' RACE reads through MiXCR, storing one row per CDR3 protein. The sample has hundreds of thousands of distinct CDR3 sequences, more than 9% seen once. The same data also contributed to another study, on yellow fever vaccine responses in identical twins.

The sequenced material came from PBMCs. Every receptor here comes from a woman younger than 30 in good health. Both conserved end residues are part of each CDR3. The D gene is left open where the match is weak. Clone size appears in some rows only: once, few, many, or a class for an expanded clone.

TRBV20-1	few	-	12	TRBJ2-3	CSAPLASHTQYF	TGCAGTGCTCCCCTAGCGTCGCATACGCAGTATTTT
TRBV5-5	many	-	13	TRBJ2-5	CASSLASMETQYF	TGTGCCAGCAGCTTGGCCAGCATGGAGACCCAGTACTTC
TRBV4-1	few	-	16	TRBJ2-3	CASSHVWDAGTDTQYF	TGCGCCAGCAGCCACGTCTGGGACGCGGGCACAGATACGCAGTATTTT
TRBV14	-	-	14	TRBJ1-2	CASSPAPTVYGYTF	TGTGCCAGCAGCCCAGCCCCGACAGTCTATGGCTACACCTTC
TRBV5-1	-	TRBD1	16	TRBJ2-2	CASSPTGQGAAGELFF	TGCGCCAGCAGCCCCACCGGACAGGGGGCCGCCGGGGAGCTGTTTTTT
TRBV19	few	-	14	TRBJ2-7	CASSRFAGTNEQYF	TGTGCCAGTAGTCGATTCGCTGGGACCAACGAGCAGTACTTC
TRBV5-1	-	-	15	TRBJ2-3	CASSHPVGGADTQYF	TGCGCCAGCAGCCATCCCGTCGGGGGAGCAGATACGCAGTATTTT
TRBV11-2	few	-	12	TRBJ2-6	CASSPWTNVLTF	TGTGCCAGCAGCCCGTGGACTAACGTCCTGACTTTC
TRBV12-3/TRBV12-4	many	-	15	TRBJ1-2	CASSLNGPLYSGYTF	TGTGCCAGCAGTTTAAACGGCCCACTTTATTCCGGCTACACCTTC
TRBV24-1	few	TRBD1	11	TRBJ1-2	CATSDPGGPYF	TGTGCCACCAGTGACCCAGGGGGTCCATACTTC
TRBV5-1	-	-	15	TRBJ1-2	CASSQSSGIDYGYTF	TGCGCCAGCAGCCAGTCGTCTGGAATTGACTATGGCTACACCTTC
TRBV12-3/TRBV12-4	few	-	13	TRBJ2-7	CASSRVGGREQYF	TGTGCCAGTTCGAGAGTCGGTGGTAGGGAGCAGTACTTC
TRBV10-2	-	-	14	TRBJ2-7	CASRSGILPYEQYF	TGCGCCAGCAGGTCCGGGATCTTACCGTACGAGCAGTACTTC
TRBV5-1	few	TRBD1	16	TRBJ2-6	CASSITGTGITNVLTF	TGCGCCAGCAGCATCACCGGGACAGGGATAACCAACGTCCTGACTTTC
TRBV15	-	TRBD2	16	TRBJ2-3	CATSGGLAGGADTQYF	TGTGCCACCAGCGGAGGACTAGCGGGAGGGGCAGATACGCAGTATTTT
TRBV24-1	-	TRBD2	15	TRBJ2-1	CATSDLSLAGNEQFF	TGTGCCACCAGTGATTTGTCGCTAGCGGGAAATGAGCAGTTCTTC
TRBV11-2	many	TRBD2	15	TRBJ2-1	CASSSIAGGLWEQFF	TGTGCCAGCAGCTCAATAGCGGGGGGGCTTTGGGAGCAGTTCTTC
TRBV5-1	few	-	15	TRBJ2-2	CASSLGRGYTGELFF	TGCGCCAGCAGCCTGGGACGGGGATACACCGGGGAGCTGTTTTTT
TRBV7-7	-	-	15	TRBJ2-5	CASSLEGTRVETQYF	TGTGCCAGCAGCTTAGAGGGGACAAGGGTAGAGACCCAGTACTTC
TRBV6-2/TRBV6-3	-	-	15	TRBJ2-1	CASSSQGPTINEQFF	TGTGCCAGCAGTTCTCAGGGGCCCACCATTAATGAGCAGTTCTTC